The subject of this entry is one T cell receptor beta chain. Per germline, CDR1 PRHDT and CDR2 FYEKMQ (reference sequence). The CDR3 is 17 amino acids. V lost 6 bases, J lost 5 bases, and 12 bases stayed unmatched. The data were obtained in a study of CD8 T cells in Susac syndrome. RNA, at about 0.45 to 1 ug, was reverse transcribed with random hexamers. TCRdb analysed the immunoSEQ multiplex PCR reads with MiXCR anew, one entry per CDR3 protein. The sample has about 300,000 distinct CDR3 sequences, 70% to 90% seen once. Sequencing was performed on CD8+ T cells from PBMCs. The TCR sequence derives from a human donor with multiple sclerosis. The V gene is TRBV13, the J gene TRBJ2-1; 11 bases map to TRBD2. Here the CDR3 DNA reads TGTGCCAGCAGTTTGTTCCTAGCGGGAGGTTTTGACAATGAGCAGTTCTTC. Amino acid sequence: CASSLFLAGGFDNEQFF.